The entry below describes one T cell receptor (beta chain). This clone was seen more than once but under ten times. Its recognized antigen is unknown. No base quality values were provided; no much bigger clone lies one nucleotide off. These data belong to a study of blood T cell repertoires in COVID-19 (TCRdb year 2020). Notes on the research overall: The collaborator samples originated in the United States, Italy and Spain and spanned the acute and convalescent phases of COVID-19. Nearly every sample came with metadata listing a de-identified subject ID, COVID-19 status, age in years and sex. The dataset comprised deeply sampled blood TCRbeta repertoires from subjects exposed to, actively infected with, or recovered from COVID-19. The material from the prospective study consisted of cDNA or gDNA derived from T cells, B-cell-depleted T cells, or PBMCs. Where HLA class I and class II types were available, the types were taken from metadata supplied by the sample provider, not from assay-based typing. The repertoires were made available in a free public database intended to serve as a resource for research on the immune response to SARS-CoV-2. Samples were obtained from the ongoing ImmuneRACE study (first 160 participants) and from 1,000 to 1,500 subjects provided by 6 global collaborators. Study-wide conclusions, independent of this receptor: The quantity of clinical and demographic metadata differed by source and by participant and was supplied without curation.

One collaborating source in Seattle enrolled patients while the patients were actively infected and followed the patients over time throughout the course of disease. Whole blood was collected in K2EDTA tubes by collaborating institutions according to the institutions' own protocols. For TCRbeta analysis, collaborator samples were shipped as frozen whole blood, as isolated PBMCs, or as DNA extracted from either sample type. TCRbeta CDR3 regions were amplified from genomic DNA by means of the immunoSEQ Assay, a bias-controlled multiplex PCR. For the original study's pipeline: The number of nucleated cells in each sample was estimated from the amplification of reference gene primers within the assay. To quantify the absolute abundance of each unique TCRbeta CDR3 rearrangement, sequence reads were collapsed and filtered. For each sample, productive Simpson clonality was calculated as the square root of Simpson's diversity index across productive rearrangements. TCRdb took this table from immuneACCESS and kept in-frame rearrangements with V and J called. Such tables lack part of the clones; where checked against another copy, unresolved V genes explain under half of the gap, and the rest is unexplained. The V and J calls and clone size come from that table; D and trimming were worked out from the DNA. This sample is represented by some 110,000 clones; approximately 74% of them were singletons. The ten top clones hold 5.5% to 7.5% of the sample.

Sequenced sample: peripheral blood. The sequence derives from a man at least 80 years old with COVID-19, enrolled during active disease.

CDR3 reads: CASSLRMGRSGYTF. The nucleotides read TGTGCCAGCAGTTTAAGAATGGGCAGGTCTGGCTACACCTTC. The chain is assembled from TRBV28 and TRBJ1-2; the D gene is unclear. The germline V gene yields MDHEN for CDR1 and SYDVKM for CDR2. From the cysteine through the phenylalanine, the CDR3 covers 14 amino acids. The retained sequence is limited to the CDR3, 42 bases, with the frame set at the first base. V is shortened by 2 bases, J by 7 bases, and the region joining them spans 14 bases.